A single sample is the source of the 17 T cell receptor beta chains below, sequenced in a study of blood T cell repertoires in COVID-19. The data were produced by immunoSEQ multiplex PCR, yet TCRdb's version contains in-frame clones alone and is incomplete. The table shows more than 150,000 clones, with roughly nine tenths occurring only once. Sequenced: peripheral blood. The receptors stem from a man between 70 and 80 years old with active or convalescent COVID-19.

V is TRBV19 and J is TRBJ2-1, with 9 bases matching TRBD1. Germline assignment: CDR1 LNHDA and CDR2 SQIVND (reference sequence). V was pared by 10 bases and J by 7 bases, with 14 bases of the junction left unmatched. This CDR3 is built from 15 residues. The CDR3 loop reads CATKGGTGFWNEQFF. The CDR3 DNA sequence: TGTGCCACCAAGGGGGGGACAGGGTTTTGGAATGAGCAGTTCTTC.

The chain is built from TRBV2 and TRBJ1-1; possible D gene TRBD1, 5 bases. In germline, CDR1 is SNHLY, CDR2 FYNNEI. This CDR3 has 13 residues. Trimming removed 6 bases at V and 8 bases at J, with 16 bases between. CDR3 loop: CASRAVQVREAFF. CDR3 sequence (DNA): TGTGCCAGCAGGGCCGTACAGGTGAGAGAAGCTTTCTTT. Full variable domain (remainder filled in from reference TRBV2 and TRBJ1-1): EPEVTQTPSHQVTQMGQEVILRCVPISNHLYFYWYRQILGQKVEFLVSFYNNEISEKSEIFDDQFSVERPDGSNFTLKIRSTKLEDSAMYFCASRAVQVREAFFGQGTRLTVV.

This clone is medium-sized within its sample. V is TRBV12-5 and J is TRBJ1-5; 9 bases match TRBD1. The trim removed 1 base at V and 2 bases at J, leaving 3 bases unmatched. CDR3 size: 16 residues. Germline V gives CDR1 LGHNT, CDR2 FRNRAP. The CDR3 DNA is TGTGCTAGTGGTTTGGGGAGGGACAGGGGCAATCAGCCCCAGCATTTT. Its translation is CASGLGRDRGNQPQHF.

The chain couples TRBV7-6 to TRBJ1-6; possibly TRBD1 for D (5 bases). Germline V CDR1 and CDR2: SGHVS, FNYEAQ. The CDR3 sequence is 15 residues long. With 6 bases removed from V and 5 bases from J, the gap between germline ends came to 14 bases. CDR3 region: CASRRRQTDNSPLHF. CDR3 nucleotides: TGTGCCAGCAGGAGGAGACAGACCGATAATTCACCCCTCCACTTT.

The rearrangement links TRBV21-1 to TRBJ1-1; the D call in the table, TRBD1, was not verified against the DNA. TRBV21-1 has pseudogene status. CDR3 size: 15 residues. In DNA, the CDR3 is TGTGCCATCCTACTACTGGGACAGAATAACACTGAAGCTTTCTTT. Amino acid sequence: CAILLLGQNNTEAFF.

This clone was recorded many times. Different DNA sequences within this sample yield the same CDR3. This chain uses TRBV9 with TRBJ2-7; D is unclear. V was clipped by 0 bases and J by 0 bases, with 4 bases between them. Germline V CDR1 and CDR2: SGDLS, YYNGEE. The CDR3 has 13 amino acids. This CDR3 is CASSVGSSYEQYF. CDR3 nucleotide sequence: TGTGCCAGCAGCGTAGGTAGCTCCTACGAGCAGTACTTC.

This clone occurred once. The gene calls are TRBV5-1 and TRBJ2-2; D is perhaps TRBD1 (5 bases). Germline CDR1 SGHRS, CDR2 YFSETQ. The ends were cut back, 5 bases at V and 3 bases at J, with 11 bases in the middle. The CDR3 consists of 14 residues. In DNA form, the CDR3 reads TGCGCCAGCAGGGGGCTCCTCGACACCGGGGAGCTGTTTTTT. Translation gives CASRGLLDTGELFF.

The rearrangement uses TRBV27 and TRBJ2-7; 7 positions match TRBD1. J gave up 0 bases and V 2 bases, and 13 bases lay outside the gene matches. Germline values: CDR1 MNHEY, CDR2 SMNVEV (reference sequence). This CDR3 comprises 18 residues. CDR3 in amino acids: CASSLTGEILPSSYEQYF. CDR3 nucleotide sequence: TGTGCCAGCAGTTTAACAGGGGAAATCTTGCCTAGCTCCTACGAGCAGTACTTC.

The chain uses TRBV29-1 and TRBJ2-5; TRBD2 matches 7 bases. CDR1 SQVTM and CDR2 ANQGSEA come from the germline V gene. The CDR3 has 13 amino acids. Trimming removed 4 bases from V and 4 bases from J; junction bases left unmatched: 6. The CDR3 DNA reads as TGCAGCGTTGTAAGGGTAGCGGGAGAGACCCAGTACTTC. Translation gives CSVVRVAGETQYF.

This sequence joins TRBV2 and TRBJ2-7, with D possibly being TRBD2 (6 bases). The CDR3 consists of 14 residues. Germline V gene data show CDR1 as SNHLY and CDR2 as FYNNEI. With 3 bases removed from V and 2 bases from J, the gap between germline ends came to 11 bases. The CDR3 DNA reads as TGTGCCAGCAGTGACGGCTGGGGGGCCTACGAGCAGTACTTC. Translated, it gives CASSDGWGAYEQYF.

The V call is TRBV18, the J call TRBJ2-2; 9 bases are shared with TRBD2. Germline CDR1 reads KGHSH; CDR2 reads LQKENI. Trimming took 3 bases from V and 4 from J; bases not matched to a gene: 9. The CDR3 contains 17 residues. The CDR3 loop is CASSPRLAGDRTGELFF. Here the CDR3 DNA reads TGTGCCAGCTCACCCCGTTTAGCGGGAGATCGCACCGGGGAGCTGTTTTTT.

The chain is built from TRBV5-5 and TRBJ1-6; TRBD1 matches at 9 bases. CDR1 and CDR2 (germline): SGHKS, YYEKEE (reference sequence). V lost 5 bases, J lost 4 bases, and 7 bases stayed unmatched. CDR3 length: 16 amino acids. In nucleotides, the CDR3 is TGTGCCAGCAGGATTACAGGGGGCCGATATAATTCACCCCTCCACTTT. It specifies CASRITGGRYNSPLHF.

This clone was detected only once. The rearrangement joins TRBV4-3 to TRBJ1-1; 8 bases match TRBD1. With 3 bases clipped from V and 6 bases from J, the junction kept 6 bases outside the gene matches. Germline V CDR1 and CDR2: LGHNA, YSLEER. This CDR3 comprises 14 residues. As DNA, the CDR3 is TGCGCCAGCAGCCAGGACAGGGTTCGTCCTGAAGCTTTCTTT. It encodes CASSQDRVRPEAFF.

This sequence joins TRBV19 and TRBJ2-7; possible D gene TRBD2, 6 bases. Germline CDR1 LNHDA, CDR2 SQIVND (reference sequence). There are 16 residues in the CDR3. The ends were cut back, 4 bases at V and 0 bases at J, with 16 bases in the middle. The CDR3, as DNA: TGTGCCAGTAGTACCCCTTTAGGAGGGAGCTCCTACGAGCAGTACTTC. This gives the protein CASSTPLGGSSYEQYF.

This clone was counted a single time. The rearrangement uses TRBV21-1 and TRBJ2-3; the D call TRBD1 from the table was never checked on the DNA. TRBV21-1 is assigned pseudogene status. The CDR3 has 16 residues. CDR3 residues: CASSPTRQGLTDTQYF. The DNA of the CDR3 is TGTGCCAGCAGCCCGACCAGACAGGGCTTGACAGATACGCAGTATTTT.

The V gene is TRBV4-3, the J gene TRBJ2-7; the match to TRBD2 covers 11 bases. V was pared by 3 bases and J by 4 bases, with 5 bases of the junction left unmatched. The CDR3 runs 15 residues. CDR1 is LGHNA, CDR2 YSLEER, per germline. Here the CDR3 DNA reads TGCGCCAGCAGCCAGGTAGCGGGAGGGCCGTACGAGCAGTACTTC. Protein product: CASSQVAGGPYEQYF.

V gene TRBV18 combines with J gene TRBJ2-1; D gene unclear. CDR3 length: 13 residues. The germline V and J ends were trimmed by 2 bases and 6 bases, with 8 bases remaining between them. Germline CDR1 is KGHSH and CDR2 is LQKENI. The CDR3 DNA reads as TGTGCCAGCTCACCAGGGCTGAGCAATGAGCAGTTCTTC. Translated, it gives CASSPGLSNEQFF.